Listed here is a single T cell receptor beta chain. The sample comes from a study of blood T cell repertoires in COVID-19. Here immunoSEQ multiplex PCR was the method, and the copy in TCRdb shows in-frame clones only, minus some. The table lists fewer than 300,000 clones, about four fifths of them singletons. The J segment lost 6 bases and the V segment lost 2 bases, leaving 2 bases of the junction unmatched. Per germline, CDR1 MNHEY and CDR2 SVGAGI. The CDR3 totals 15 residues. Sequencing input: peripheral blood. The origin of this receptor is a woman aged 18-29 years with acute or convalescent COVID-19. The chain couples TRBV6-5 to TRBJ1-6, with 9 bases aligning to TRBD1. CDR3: CASSYQQGANSPLHF. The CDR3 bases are TGTGCCAGCAGTTACCAACAGGGGGCTAATTCACCCCTCCACTTT.